A selection of T cell receptor beta chains follows, all from one sample in a study of cytomegalovirus exposure and HLA in healthy donors. The method was immunoSEQ multiplex PCR; TCRdb's version includes in-frame clones alone and lacks a portion of them. The sample table sets out roughly 50,000 clones. The sequencing input was PBMCs. The receptor source for this set is a woman in her 40s in good health and CMV-seronegative. CDR3s include the opening cysteine and the closing phenylalanine or tryptophan. Each record gives: V gene, J gene, D gene, CDR3 protein, CDR3 DNA. A D gene is named only where the DNA matches it firmly.

>TRBV30|TRBJ2-7|.
CAWTTGFEQYF
TGTGCCTGGACCACCGGGTTCGAGCAGTACTTC
>TRBV18|TRBJ1-1|.
CASSPFTTAEAFF
TGTGCCAGCTCACCCTTTACGACAGCTGAAGCTTTCTTT
>TRBV19|TRBJ1-1|.
CASMLRVGDTEAFF
TGTGCCAGTATGTTGAGGGTTGGAGACACTGAAGCTTTCTTT
>TRBV29-1|TRBJ2-1|TRBD2
CSVVSGGRNEQFF
TGCAGCGTTGTTTCCGGCGGGAGGAACGAGCAGTTCTTC
>TRBV28|TRBJ1-2|.
CASTRTGGGYGYTF
TGTGCCAGCACCCGGACGGGGGGAGGCTATGGCTACACCTTC
>TRBV7-9|TRBJ2-7|TRBD2
CASRRGDKSYEQYF
TGTGCCAGCAGGCGGGGGGACAAATCCTACGAGCAGTACTTC
>TRBV7-9|TRBJ2-7|.
CASSHDKTEQYF
TGTGCCAGCAGCCATGACAAAACCGAGCAGTACTTC
>TRBV11-2|TRBJ2-1|TRBD2
CASSLDLAGESNEQFF
TGTGCCAGCAGCTTAGATCTAGCGGGCGAGAGTAATGAGCAGTTCTTC
>TRBV6-5|TRBJ1-6|.
CASYSAAVNSPLHF
TGTGCCAGCTATTCGGCGGCAGTTAATTCACCCCTCCACTTT
>TRBV25-1|TRBJ2-5|TRBD1
CASSENFDRGQENQYF
TGTGCCAGCAGTGAAAACTTCGACAGGGGTCAAGAGAACCAGTACTTC
>TRBV6-6|TRBJ1-2|.
CASRNEQQGNYGYTF
TGTGCCAGCAGAAACGAACAACAGGGAAACTATGGCTACACCTTC
>TRBV28|TRBJ2-7|.
CASSTPGLSYERYF
TGTGCCAGCAGCACACCGGGACTCTCCTACGAGCGGTACTTC
>TRBV25-1|TRBJ2-7|TRBD2
CASSALVGGSGEQYF
TGTGCCAGCAGTGCCCTTGTCGGCGGGAGTGGCGAGCAGTACTTC
>TRBV7-9|TRBJ1-6|TRBD1
CASSLDGQAVSPLHF
TGTGCCAGCAGCTTAGACGGACAGGCGGTCTCACCCCTCCACTTT
>TRBV7-2|TRBJ1-6|.
CASSREWSSYNSPLHF
TGTGCCAGCAGCCGGGAGTGGAGCTCCTATAATTCACCCCTCCACTTT
>TRBV28|TRBJ1-1|.
CASLTPGGSEAFF
TGTGCCAGCCTCACCCCCGGGGGGAGTGAAGCTTTCTTT
>TRBV7-9|TRBJ2-1|.
CASSHENFEPNEQFF
TGTGCCAGCAGCCATGAGAACTTCGAACCCAATGAGCAGTTCTTC
>TRBV4-2|TRBJ1-5|.
CASSQGEAGSNQPQHF
TGTGCCAGCAGCCAAGGGGAGGCAGGGAGCAATCAGCCCCAGCATTTT
>TRBV19|TRBJ2-7|TRBD2
CATATGGWGEQYF
TGTGCCACGGCCACGGGGGGGTGGGGCGAGCAGTACTTC
>TRBV5-6|TRBJ1-5|.
CASSLWGELQPQHF
TGTGCCAGCAGCTTGTGGGGGGAGCTTCAGCCCCAGCATTTT
>TRBV28|TRBJ2-7|TRBD1
CASSSNVAGGLYEQYF
TGTGCCAGCAGTTCGAACGTGGCAGGGGGCCTCTACGAGCAGTACTTC
>TRBV6-1|TRBJ1-6|.
CASPKSSRGNSPLHF
TGTGCCAGCCCAAAAAGCTCACGGGGGAATTCACCCCTCCACTTT
>TRBV10-3|TRBJ2-7|TRBD2
CAISEGSSGGGEQYF
TGTGCCATCAGTGAGGGCTCTAGCGGGGGAGGCGAGCAGTACTTC
>TRBV7-8|TRBJ1-5|.
CASSPFGQWGNQPQHF
TGTGCCAGCAGCCCATTTGGGCAATGGGGCAATCAGCCCCAGCATTTT
>TRBV18|TRBJ2-4|TRBD1
CASSPGDSRPGDIQYF
TGTGCCAGCTCACCCGGGGACAGCCGACCTGGGGACATTCAGTACTTC
>TRBV19|TRBJ2-1|.
CASSMGLLAWDEQFF
TGTGCCAGTAGTATGGGACTCCTAGCCTGGGATGAGCAGTTCTTC
>TRBV5-1|TRBJ2-3|.
CASSSGLNTDTQYF
TGCGCCAGCAGCTCGGGACTCAACACAGATACGCAGTATTTT
>TRBV19|TRBJ1-1|TRBD1
CASSRTRDRAYTEAFF
TGTGCCAGTAGTAGGACCCGGGACAGGGCCTACACTGAAGCTTTCTTT
>TRBV27|TRBJ2-5|TRBD1
CASSPLTGLETQYF
TGTGCCAGCAGTCCCTTGACAGGGTTAGAGACCCAGTACTTC
>TRBV6-5|TRBJ1-1|.
CASSYSSGMGTEAFF
TGTGCCAGCAGTTACTCATCCGGGATGGGGACTGAAGCTTTCTTT
>TRBV6-5|TRBJ2-5|TRBD2
CASSYAGEEGETQYF
TGTGCCAGCAGTTACGCGGGAGAAGAGGGAGAGACCCAGTACTTC